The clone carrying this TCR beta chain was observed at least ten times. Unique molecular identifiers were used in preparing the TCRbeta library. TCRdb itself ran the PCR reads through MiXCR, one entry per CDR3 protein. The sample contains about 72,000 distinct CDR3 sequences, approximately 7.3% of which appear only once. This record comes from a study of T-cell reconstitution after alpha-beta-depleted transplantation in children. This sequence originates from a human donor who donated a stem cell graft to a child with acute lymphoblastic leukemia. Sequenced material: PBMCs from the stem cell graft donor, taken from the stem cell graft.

The CDR3: CASTFGTENTEAFF. The CDR3 DNA follows: TGTGCCAGCACTTTTGGGACCGAGAACACTGAAGCTTTCTTT. This chain joins TRBV6-2 or TRBV6-3 and TRBJ1-1; possible D gene TRBD1, 5 bases. Trimming stripped 7 bases from V and 1 base from J, with 13 bases between. The CDR3 has 14 residues. CDR1 and CDR2 from the germline V gene are MNHEY and SVGEGT.